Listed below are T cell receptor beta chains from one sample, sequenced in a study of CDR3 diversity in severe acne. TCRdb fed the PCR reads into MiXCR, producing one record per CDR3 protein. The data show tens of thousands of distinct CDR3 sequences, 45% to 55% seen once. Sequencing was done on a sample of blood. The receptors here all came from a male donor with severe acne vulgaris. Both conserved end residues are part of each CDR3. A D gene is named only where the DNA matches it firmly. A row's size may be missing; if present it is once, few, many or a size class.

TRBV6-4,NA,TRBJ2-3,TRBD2,TGTGCCAGCAGTGTTAGTGGGACTAGCGGGAGCACAGATACGCAGTATTTT,CASSVSGTSGSTDTQYF
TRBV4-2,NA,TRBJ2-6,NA,TGTGCCAGCAGCCAAGTCCTGGGCTCTGGGGCCAACGTCCTGACTTTC,CASSQVLGSGANVLTF
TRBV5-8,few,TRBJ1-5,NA,TGTGCCAGCAGCTTGGGGGATGCTCAGCCCCAGCATTTT,CASSLGDAQPQHF
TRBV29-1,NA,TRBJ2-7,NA,TGCAGCGTTGGGACGGTCTACGAGCAGCACTTC,CSVGTVYEQHF
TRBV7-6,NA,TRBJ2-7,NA,TGTGCCAGCAGTGGGCGAGGGGCCGAGCAGTACTTC,CASSGRGAEQYF
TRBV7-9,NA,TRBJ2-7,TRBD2,TGTGCCAGCAGGGCGGGACTAGGAGCCTACGAGCAGTACTTC,CASRAGLGAYEQYF
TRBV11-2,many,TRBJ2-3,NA,TGTGCCAGCAAATTCACTCCTCGAGATACGCAGTATTTT,CASKFTPRDTQYF
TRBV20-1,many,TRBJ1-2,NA,TGCAGTGCCATCCAGGCGGGGGGCGGCTATGGCTACACCTTC,CSAIQAGGGYGYTF
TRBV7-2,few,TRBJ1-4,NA,TGTGCCAGCAGCCCTGGGCTTCCCCGGGGGGAAAAACTGTTTTTT,CASSPGLPRGEKLFF
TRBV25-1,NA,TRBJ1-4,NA,TGTGCCAGCAGTGAAGTGACCGGACCAGCAACTAATGAAAAACTGTTTTTT,CASSEVTGPATNEKLFF
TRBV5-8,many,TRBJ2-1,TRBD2,TGTGCCAGCAGCTTGGACGGGGGGGCCGGCGAGCAGTTCTTC,CASSLDGGAGEQFF
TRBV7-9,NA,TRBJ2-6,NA,TGTGCCAGCAGCTATCCGACCCGTCCTGGGGCCAACGTCCTGACTTTC,CASSYPTRPGANVLTF
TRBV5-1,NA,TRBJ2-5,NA,TGCGCCAGCAGCTTGGGTCGGACGCTAGGGCAGACCCAGTACTTC,CASSLGRTLGQTQYF
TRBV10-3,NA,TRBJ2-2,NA,TGTGCCTCGGGGGACGGGGAGCTGTTTTTT,CASGDGELFF